This T cell receptor (beta chain) was recorded in a study of blood T cell repertoires in COVID-19. As for the study in general: PBMCs, B-cell-depleted T cells, or T cells were the source of the cDNA or gDNA that made up the material.

As processed by the authors: Amplification from reference gene primers served as the basis for estimated nucleated cell counts. The repertoire was sequenced with immunoSEQ multiplex PCR; TCRdb's copy has only in-frame clones and lacks some. V and J calls and clone size are as listed in that table; D and trimming were resolved from the DNA. The repertoire holds a few hundred thousand clones, over 75% seen once, with approximately 3.8% in the top ten. This CDR3 has 13 amino acids. Germline CDR1 MDHEN, CDR2 SYDVKM. V shed 7 bases and J 2 bases; nucleotides not matched to a gene: 3. This clone has a single count.

The clonotype comes from a woman in her late teens or twenties in a cohort exposed to, infected with or recovered from COVID-19 (not recorded which). The chain has TRBV28 and TRBJ1-2, with 8 positions matching TRBD1. The sequenced sample was PBMCs or T cells enriched from blood (not recorded which). DNA for the CDR3: TGTGCCAGCAAGACAGGGGACAACTATGGCTACACCTTC. Translation: CASKTGDNYGYTF.